The 18 T cell receptor beta chains listed next were all sequenced from one sample in a study of shared clonotypes between healthy human individuals (dated by TCRdb to 2018 to 2020). CD8 naive samples were obtained by positive selection for CCR7 among CD45RO-negative cells, yielding a CD45RA+CCR7+ population from which TemRA cells were excluded. Preparation of the library involved the immunoSEQ multiplex PCR assay. TCRdb obtained this table from immuneACCESS and retained in-frame rearrangements with V and J assigned. These tables miss some clones; where compared with another copy, unresolved V genes account for less than half of the shortfall, and the remainder is unexplained. The sample includes some 740,000 clones, with roughly 92% observed a single time. 24% of the sample is in the top ten clones. The sequencing sample was made of naive CD8+ T cells sorted from blood. The cell subset or site label of this sample denotes: CD45RA+CCR7+. These receptors came from a man aged 25-45 years in good health.

The chain has TRBV7-9 and TRBJ2-5; D is unresolved. The J call may be mistaken, given a closer DNA end match to TRBJ2-7. The CDR3 contains 12 residues. CDR1 is SEHNR and CDR2 is FQNEAQ in the germline V gene (reference sequence). The CDR3 DNA reads as TGTGCCAGCAGCATTGATACCTACGAGCAGTACTTC. It codes for CASSIDTYEQYF.

The V call is TRBV25-1, the J call TRBJ2-7, with D unresolved. The V gene lost 4 bases and the J gene lost 3 bases, with 7 bases spanning the gap. The CDR3 is 12 residues long. Germline-derived CDR1 and CDR2 are MGHDK and SYGVNS. CDR3 DNA sequence: TGTGCCAGCAGTGTTTGGAGCTACGAGCAGTACTTC. This gives the protein CASSVWSYEQYF.

CDR3 sequence (DNA): TGTGCCATCAGTGAGTCGGTCAGGACTGATCAGCCCCAGCATTTT. Translation: CAISESVRTDQPQHF. The rearrangement joins TRBV10-3 to TRBJ1-5; no clear D. Germline CDR1 reads ENHRY; CDR2 reads SYGVKD. V gave up 0 bases and J gave up 5 bases, with 11 bases separating them. The CDR3 runs 15 residues.

This chain connects TRBV19 to TRBJ1-5, with no clear D. The CDR3 is 14 amino acids. The V gene's germline CDR1 is LNHDA and CDR2 SQIVND (reference sequence). V was clipped by 5 bases and J by 5 bases, with 13 bases between them. In DNA form, the CDR3 reads TGTGCCAGTAGTCTTAGGGTGGAGTATCAGCCCCAGCATTTT. It specifies CASSLRVEYQPQHF. Full variable domain (rest looked up from reference TRBV19 and TRBJ1-5): DGGITQSPKYLFRKEGQNVTLSCEQNLNHDAMYWYRQDPGQGLRLIYYSQIVNDFQKGDIAEGYSVSREKKESFPLTVTSAQKNPTAFYLCASSLRVEYQPQHFGDGTRLSIL.

The gene calls are TRBV5-3 and TRBJ1-3; perhaps TRBD1 as D (5 bases). TRBV5-3 falls under the ORF class, with uncertain function. The V end was cut by 0 bases, the J end by 1 base, with 17 bases between. This CDR3 has 18 amino acids. DNA of the CDR3: TGTGCCAGAAGCTTGGCCAAGGGCAGGGATGCTTCTGGAAACACCATATATTTT. It specifies CARSLAKGRDASGNTIYF.

This clone turned up a few times. The V gene is TRBV5-6, the J gene TRBJ1-2; 7 bases are shared with TRBD1. V lost 2 bases and J lost 4; bases outside the gene matches: 14. The CDR3 is made up of 17 amino acids. Germline V CDR1 and CDR2: SGHDT, YYEEEE. In nucleotides, the CDR3 is TGTGCCAGCAGCTTTATGCAAGGGGGCGCTCCTATCTATGGCTACACCTTC. Residues: CASSFMQGGAPIYGYTF.

J is TRBJ2-7 and V is TRBV29-1; TRBD1 matches 8 bases. The CDR3 loop spans 13 amino acids. Per the germline V gene, CDR1 is SQVTM and CDR2 is ANQGSEA. V lost 5 bases, J lost 4 bases, and 7 bases stayed unmatched. The chain's CDR3 is CSVHDRGSYEQYF. The CDR3 nucleotides read TGCAGCGTTCATGACAGGGGCTCTTACGAGCAGTACTTC.

This clone was seen a few times. The chain couples TRBV19 to TRBJ1-5; possibly TRBD1 for D (6 bases). Germline CDR1 and CDR2: LNHDA and SQIVND (reference sequence). Trimming shortened V by 7 bases and J by 3 bases, and 13 bases separated the two germline ends. This CDR3 region has 14 residues. The CDR3 sequence: CASTDGQSNQPQHF. The DNA for the CDR3 is TGTGCCAGTACCGACGGACAGTCCAATCAGCCCCAGCATTTT.

This chain connects TRBV6-6 to TRBJ2-2, with 7 bases fitting TRBD1. The CDR3 is 14 residues long. Germline assignment: CDR1 MNHNY and CDR2 SVGAGI (reference sequence). V shed 4 bases and J 6 bases; nucleotides not matched to a gene: 5. The CDR3 nucleotides are TGTGCCAGCAGTTCTACAGGGGACGCCGGGGAGCTGTTTTTT. Its protein product is CASSSTGDAGELFF.

The chain links TRBV20-1 to TRBJ2-7; D uncertain. The V gene's germline CDR1 is DFQATT and CDR2 SNEGSKA (reference sequence). CDR3 size: 10 residues. V shed 3 bases and J shed 4 bases, with 4 bases lying between them. Written as DNA, the CDR3 is TGCAGTGCTAGTCAGTACGAGCAGTACTTC. Translation: CSASQYEQYF.

This clone was counted once. The J gene is TRBJ1-2, the V gene TRBV27, with 7 bases matching TRBD1. The CDR3 is made up of 13 amino acids. Germline loops: CDR1 MNHEY, CDR2 SMNVEV (reference sequence). With V trimmed by 5 bases and J by 7 bases, 7 bases remained unmatched. The CDR3 reads CASSEGSGGGYTF. CDR3 nucleotides: TGTGCCAGCAGTGAGGGATCAGGGGGTGGCTACACCTTC.

The V call is TRBV7-2, the J call TRBJ1-3; D is undetermined. The germline gives CDR1 SGHTA, CDR2 FQGNSA. The CDR3 covers 15 residues. With 2 bases removed from V and 4 bases from J, the gap between germline ends came to 12 bases. The DNA for the CDR3 is TGTGCCAGCAGCTTAAAAGCCGGAGAAGGAAACACCATATATTTT. It is translated as CASSLKAGEGNTIYF.

About this clone: Other nucleotide sequences from this sample produce the same CDR3. The chain employs TRBV27 and TRBJ2-3; TRBD2 is a possible D gene (6 bases). V lost 3 bases to trimming and J lost 0 bases, with 10 bases between them. The V gene's germline CDR1 is MNHEY and CDR2 SMNVEV (reference sequence). The CDR3 is 15 residues long. CDR3 loop: CASSFLRGSTDTQYF. The CDR3 bases are TGTGCCAGCAGTTTTTTGCGGGGTAGCACAGATACGCAGTATTTT.

This clone was detected only once. CDR3 residues: CASSPLDYGGYEQFF. CDR3 bases: TGTGCCAGCTCACCACTGGATTATGGGGGATATGAGCAGTTCTTC. The chain carries TRBV18 and TRBJ2-1, with D perhaps given as TRBD1 or TRBD2 (5 bases each). V lost 1 base and J 8 bases, leaving 15 bases between the germline ends. This CDR3 is 15 amino acids long. CDR1 is KGHSH, CDR2 LQKENI, per germline.

The genes are TRBV10-2 and TRBJ2-1; D is unclear. This CDR3 region has 13 residues. Germline lookup yields CDR1 WSHSY and CDR2 SAAADI. The V end lost 7 bases, the J end lost 0 bases, and 7 bases lay between the germline ends. CDR3 DNA sequence: TGCGCCAGCACGGGCTCCTCCTACAATGAGCAGTTCTTC. Amino acids: CASTGSSYNEQFF.

CDR3 residues: CASSELGFYGYTF. CDR3 DNA sequence: TGTGCCAGCAGTGAATTAGGATTTTATGGCTACACCTTC. The chain has TRBV25-1 and TRBJ1-2; D uncertain. The CDR3 length is 13 residues. Per germline, CDR1 MGHDK and CDR2 SYGVNS. V lost 1 base, J lost 5 bases, and 8 bases lay in between.

The rearrangement links TRBV10-2 to TRBJ2-1; TRBD1 agrees at 7 bases. The CDR3 is 15 residues long. In germline, CDR1 is WSHSY, CDR2 SAAADI. Unmatched junction bases numbered 11, after V lost 8 bases and J lost 4 bases. CDR3 nucleotide sequence: TGCGCCAGCGCCACGACAGGGCCTTTTTACAATGAGCAGTTCTTC. Its translation: CASATTGPFYNEQFF.

The chain uses TRBV5-5 and TRBJ2-7, with D possibly matching TRBD1 (5 bases). The CDR3 spans 13 residues. Germline lookup yields CDR1 SGHKS and CDR2 YYEKEE (reference sequence). Trimming pared 9 bases from V and 3 bases from J, leaving 16 bases between. The CDR3 DNA reads TGTGCCACCCGGTCCGGACAAAACTACGAGCAGTACTTC. Protein: CATRSGQNYEQYF.